Shown below are 31 T cell receptor beta chains from a single sample sequenced in a study of cytomegalovirus exposure and HLA in healthy donors. 13 Jbeta primers and 60 Vbeta primers were used for the PCR. The protocol was immunoSEQ multiplex PCR, while the TCRdb copy is restricted to in-frame clones and leaves out a portion. In total, the table holds over 55,000 clones. The sequenced sample consisted of PBMCs. The receptors originated from a boy aged 5-17 years in good health and CMV-seronegative.

This chain uses TRBV18 with TRBJ1-2; 10 bases map to TRBD1. With V trimmed by 1 base and J by 6 bases, 5 bases remained unmatched. Germline CDR1 reads KGHSH; CDR2 reads LQKENI. The CDR3 consists of 15 residues. The CDR3 DNA follows: TGTGCCAGCTCACCACTAGACAGGGGGCCGGATGGCTACACCTTC. It specifies CASSPLDRGPDGYTF.

The gene calls are TRBV7-9 and TRBJ2-1; 8 bases match TRBD1. This CDR3 is built from 16 residues. Per germline, CDR1 SEHNR and CDR2 FQNEAQ (reference sequence). The junction had 6 bases not matched to a gene; V was cut back by 3 bases and J by 2 bases. CDR3 in amino acids: CASSFPTGGPYNEQFF. The CDR3 bases are TGTGCCAGCAGCTTCCCTACAGGGGGGCCCTACAATGAGCAGTTCTTC.

The chain employs TRBV29-1 and TRBJ1-2, with 10 bases lining up with TRBD1. Germline V gene sequence: CDR1 SQVTM, CDR2 ANQGSEA. Germline trimming cut 6 bases from V and 4 bases from J; bases unmatched to any gene: 5. The CDR3 has 13 residues. The CDR3 region is CSVQTGGSYGYTF. CDR3 coding DNA: TGCAGCGTCCAGACAGGGGGCAGCTATGGCTACACCTTC.

The chain joins TRBV6-6 to TRBJ1-1, with D unclear. Germline V CDR1 and CDR2: MNHNY, SVGAGI (reference sequence). V lost 0 bases and J 2 bases, leaving 7 bases between the germline ends. The CDR3 covers 14 residues. The CDR3 region has the DNA TGTGCCAGCAGTTACTCGACGGGAAACACTGAAGCTTTCTTT. Its translation is CASSYSTGNTEAFF.

The chain has TRBV5-1 and TRBJ1-4, with 9 bases that match TRBD1. CDR1 is SGHRS and CDR2 is YFSETQ in the germline V gene. The trim removed 5 bases at V and 0 bases at J, leaving 2 bases unmatched. The CDR3 loop spans 15 amino acids. The CDR3 nucleotides read TGCGCCAGCAGGGGACAGGGAGCAACTAATGAAAAACTGTTTTTT. Translating gives CASRGQGATNEKLFF.

V usage is TRBV9 and J usage is TRBJ1-1; 9 nucleotides agree with TRBD1. The V gene end was trimmed by 1 base and the J gene end by 1 base; junction bases not matched to a gene: 8. In germline, CDR1 is SGDLS, CDR2 YYNGEE. The CDR3 has 17 residues. The CDR3 loop reads CASSVSTGQGSNTEAFF. For the CDR3, the DNA is TGTGCCAGCAGCGTATCCACGGGACAGGGTTCGAACACTGAAGCTTTCTTT.

The genes are TRBV19 and TRBJ2-1, with 10 nucleotides matching TRBD2. With V trimmed by 3 bases and J by 3 bases, 2 bases remained unmatched. The CDR3 runs to 15 residues. Per germline, CDR1 LNHDA and CDR2 SQIVND (reference sequence). The CDR3 reads CASSIRTSGYNEQFF. In nucleotides, the CDR3 is TGTGCCAGTAGTATCAGGACTAGCGGCTACAATGAGCAGTTCTTC. The variable domain in full, with the rest retrieved from reference TRBV19 and TRBJ2-1, is DGGITQSPKYLFRKEGQNVTLSCEQNLNHDAMYWYRQDPGQGLRLIYYSQIVNDFQKGDIAEGYSVSREKKESFPLTVTSAQKNPTAFYLCASSIRTSGYNEQFFGPGTRLTVL.

This chain joins TRBV9 and TRBJ2-3, with a weak D call TRBD2 (6 bases). The germline V and J ends were trimmed by 2 bases and 4 bases, with 11 bases remaining between them. The CDR3 is 14 amino acids. Germline V gene lookup returns CDR1 SGDLS and CDR2 YYNGEE. The CDR3 protein is CASSVAGSADTQYF. The CDR3 nucleotides read TGTGCCAGCAGCGTCGCGGGATCGGCAGATACGCAGTATTTT.

The V and J genes are TRBV7-9 and TRBJ2-7; the D gene is possibly TRBD1 (5 bases). Germline CDR1 is SEHNR and CDR2 is FQNEAQ (reference sequence). Trimming cost V 3 bases and J 4 bases, with 7 bases left between them. The CDR3 length is 12 residues. CDR3 nucleotides: TGTGCCAGCAGCTTCCAGGGTTACGAGCAGTACTTC. It yields the protein CASSFQGYEQYF.

The chain combines TRBV4-1 with TRBJ2-5, with 7 positions matching TRBD2. The closer fit of TRBJ2-7 to the DNA end suggests the J call may be wrong. CDR1 and CDR2 from the germline V gene are MGHRA and YSYEKL. The CDR3 extends over 13 amino acids. The CDR3 reads CASSQGGRYEQYF. CDR3 DNA sequence: TGCGCCAGCAGCCAGGGGGGGAGGTACGAGCAGTACTTC.

The CDR3 spells CASRPGQGHSPLHF. The CDR3 DNA reads as TGTGCCAGCAGGCCGGGACAGGGTCATTCACCCCTCCACTTT. The chain has TRBV2 and TRBJ1-6; TRBD1 matches 9 bases. J gave up 8 bases and V 6 bases, and 5 bases lay outside the gene matches. The germline gives CDR1 SNHLY, CDR2 FYNNEI. The CDR3 has 14 amino acids.

This sequence joins TRBV25-1 and TRBJ2-7, with 7 bases lining up with TRBD1. J gave up 1 base and V 6 bases, and 6 bases lay outside the gene matches. This CDR3 has 14 residues. Germline V gene lookup returns CDR1 MGHDK and CDR2 SYGVNS. In DNA, the CDR3 is TGTGCCAGCAGCGAACCGGGACAGTCCTACGAGCAGTACTTC. Residues: CASSEPGQSYEQYF.

The CDR3 sequence: CASSLGQGPTNEKLFF. The CDR3 DNA is TGTGCCAGCAGCCTTGGACAGGGCCCAACTAATGAAAAACTGTTTTTT. This chain joins TRBV7-9 and TRBJ1-4; 8 bases agree with TRBD1. Germline V gives CDR1 SEHNR, CDR2 FQNEAQ (reference sequence). The trim removed 5 bases at V and 0 bases at J, leaving 5 bases unmatched. The CDR3 extends over 16 amino acids.

This chain links TRBV7-2 with TRBJ1-1; weak D call: TRBD1 (6 bases). V was pared by 5 bases and J by 10 bases, with 11 bases between. The CDR3 is 11 residues long. The germline V gene has CDR1 SGHTA and CDR2 FQGNSA. CDR3 sequence (DNA): TGTGCCAGCAGCCCCGGACAGTCAGCTTTCTTT. This translates into CASSPGQSAFF.

The CDR3 DNA reads as TGTGCCAGTAAGAGGCGACCGTCTTCAGGGGGTAATGAAAAACTGTTTTTT. This encodes CASKRRPSSGGNEKLFF. The genes are TRBV19 and TRBJ1-4; 7 positions match TRBD1. V lost 7 bases, J lost 4 bases, and 15 bases stayed unmatched. The CDR3 sequence is 17 residues long. CDR1 and CDR2 from the germline V gene are LNHDA and SQIVND (reference sequence).

The V and J genes are TRBV5-1 and TRBJ1-2, with a weak D call TRBD1 (5 bases). Germline CDR1 reads SGHRS; CDR2 reads YFSETQ. V was trimmed by 3 bases and J by 6 bases, leaving 12 bases between them. The CDR3 is 13 amino acids. DNA of the CDR3: TGCGCCAGCAGCTCGTTGACAGTTGATGGCTACACCTTC. It is translated as CASSSLTVDGYTF.

Written as DNA, the CDR3 is TGTGCCAGCAGCCTCGGGACTAGCGCGAAGGCCAAAAACATTCAGTACTTC. Translation: CASSLGTSAKAKNIQYF. The chain recombines TRBV7-2 with TRBJ2-4; TRBD2 matches 10 bases. This CDR3 is 17 amino acids long. The J segment lost 1 base and the V segment lost 5 bases, leaving 8 bases of the junction unmatched. CDR1 and CDR2 from the germline V gene are SGHTA and FQGNSA. Full variable domain (outside the CDR3, taken from reference TRBV7-2 and TRBJ2-4): GAGVSQSPSNKVTEKGKDVELRCDPISGHTALYWYRQSLGQGLEFLIYFQGNSAPDKSGLPSDRFSAERTGGSVSTLTIQRTQQEDSAVYLCASSLGTSAKAKNIQYFGAGTRLSVL.

V gene TRBV4-3 combines with J gene TRBJ1-5; maybe TRBD1 (6 bases). The CDR3 has 15 amino acids. Germline CDR1 reads LGHNA; CDR2 reads YSLEER. Trimming stripped 1 base from V and 4 bases from J, with 11 bases between. CDR3 protein: CASSQVPTGNQPQHF. The CDR3 DNA follows: TGCGCCAGCAGCCAAGTCCCGACAGGTAATCAGCCCCAGCATTTT.

The chain employs TRBV2 and TRBJ1-1; no clear D gene. CDR1 SNHLY and CDR2 FYNNEI come from the germline V gene. The length of the CDR3 is 14 residues. V was shortened by 7 bases and J by 5 bases, with 17 bases between the two germline ends. CDR3 sequence: CASTQDGVGTEAFF. The CDR3 DNA reads TGTGCCAGCACCCAAGACGGGGTAGGGACTGAAGCTTTCTTT.

On this clone itself: The sample carries other DNA sequences with the same CDR3. V usage is TRBV30 and J usage is TRBJ2-5; a possible D gene is TRBD1 (6 bases). Germline values: CDR1 GTSNPN, CDR2 SVGIG (reference sequence). This CDR3 spans 13 amino acids. Trimming took 0 bases from V and 5 from J, leaving 10 bases between them. CDR3 nucleotide sequence: TGTGCCTGGAGTGTAGGGGGTGGCGAGACCCAGTACTTC. Translated, it gives CAWSVGGGETQYF.

CDR3 residues: CASSLQGVAETQYF. The CDR3 DNA sequence: TGCGCCAGCAGCCTACAGGGGGTTGCAGAGACCCAGTACTTC. J is TRBJ2-5 and V is TRBV5-1; TRBD1 agrees at 8 bases. Per germline, CDR1 SGHRS and CDR2 YFSETQ. This CDR3 comprises 14 residues. Trimming at V came to 4 bases and at J to 4 bases, leaving 6 bases not matched to a gene. The full variable domain, completed using reference TRBV5-1 and TRBJ2-5, is KAGVTQTPRYLIKTRGQQVTLSCSPISGHRSVSWYQQTPGQGLQFLFEYFSETQRNKGNFPGRFSGRQFSNSRSEMNVSTLELGDSALYLCASSLQGVAETQYFGPGTRLLVL.

The chain couples TRBV10-2 to TRBJ2-5; 9 bases are shared with TRBD1. Gene TRBJ2-7 matches the end of the DNA better, so the J call may be wrong. The CDR3 runs to 14 residues. CDR1 and CDR2 (germline): WSHSY, SAAADI. This CDR3 reads CASVGTGGAYEQYF. For the CDR3, the DNA is TGCGCCAGCGTCGGAACAGGGGGCGCATACGAGCAGTACTTC.

The chain has TRBV7-2 and TRBJ2-6; D is possibly TRBD1 (5 bases). The CDR3 runs 15 residues. The V gene's germline CDR1 is SGHTA and CDR2 FQGNSA. Deletions cut 1 base from V and 3 bases from J, with 7 bases between. CDR3 bases: TGTGCCAGCAGCTTAGAAGGGGTTGGGGCCAACGTCCTGACTTTC. It encodes CASSLEGVGANVLTF.

The chain uses TRBV30 and TRBJ2-3; 9 positions agree with TRBD2. The CDR3 totals 14 residues. Germline V CDR1 and CDR2: GTSNPN, SVGIG (reference sequence). V trimming: 7 bases; J trimming: 0 bases; junction bases outside the gene matches: 5. In DNA, the CDR3 is TGTGCCTCTACCGGGACTAGCAGCACAGATACGCAGTATTTT. It translates to CASTGTSSTDTQYF.

This rearrangement joins TRBV29-1 to TRBJ2-2; 7 nucleotides match TRBD1. The CDR3 extends over 14 amino acids. Trimming removed 1 base from V and 7 bases from J; junction bases left unmatched: 6. Germline CDR1 and CDR2: SQVTM and ANQGSEA. The CDR3 DNA follows: TGCAGCGTTGAAGGACAGGGTCGAATCGGGGAGCTGTTTTTT. Residues: CSVEGQGRIGELFF.

The rearrangement joins TRBV19 to TRBJ2-7; possible D gene TRBD2, 7 bases. Per germline, CDR1 LNHDA and CDR2 SQIVND (reference sequence). V gave up 9 bases and J gave up 4 bases, with 28 bases separating them. The CDR3 sequence is 17 residues long. The CDR3: CASAESRGGLRPYEQYF. CDR3 coding DNA: TGTGCCAGCGCTGAATCAAGGGGGGGGCTCCGACCTTACGAGCAGTACTTC.

The genes are TRBV10-2 and TRBJ2-1, with 12 bases identical to TRBD2. After removal of 5 bases from V and 6 bases from J, the junction contained 11 bases not matched to a gene. Per germline, CDR1 WSHSY and CDR2 SAAADI. The CDR3 totals 17 residues. CDR3 region: CASSTDLLAGGLNEQFF. The CDR3 region has the DNA TGCGCCAGCAGTACCGATCTACTAGCGGGGGGCCTCAATGAGCAGTTCTTC.

The J gene is TRBJ2-5, the V gene TRBV7-9; D gene unclear. The CDR3 spans 13 residues. Trimming removed 2 bases from V and 2 bases from J, with 6 bases in between. Germline CDR1 reads SEHNR; CDR2 reads FQNEAQ (reference sequence). The CDR3 spells CASSLSLQETQYF. CDR3 sequence (DNA): TGTGCCAGCAGCTTATCCCTACAAGAGACCCAGTACTTC.

The rearrangement joins TRBV30 to TRBJ2-3, with 7 bases that match TRBD2. Germline V gives CDR1 GTSNPN, CDR2 SVGIG (reference sequence). This CDR3 spans 16 amino acids. Trimming cost V 0 bases and J 0 bases; bases outside gene matches: 6. CDR3 sequence reads: CAWSVTSASSTDTQYF. CDR3 DNA sequence: TGTGCCTGGAGTGTAACTAGCGCCTCTAGCACAGATACGCAGTATTTT.

The V and J genes are TRBV6-1 and TRBJ1-3, with D perhaps matching TRBD1 (5 bases). CDR1 and CDR2 (germline): MNHNS, SASEGT. The CDR3 has 16 amino acids. V lost 1 base and J 3 bases, leaving 13 bases between the germline ends. The CDR3 DNA is TGTGCCAGCAGTGAAGGCAATGTAGGGGTTGGAAACACCATATATTTT. Its translation is CASSEGNVGVGNTIYF.

This chain connects TRBV6-6 to TRBJ2-2; D gene ambiguous. The V gene's germline CDR1 is MNHNY and CDR2 SVGAGI (reference sequence). The V gene lost 6 bases and the J gene lost 3 bases, with 8 bases spanning the gap. The CDR3 is made up of 13 amino acids. The CDR3 is CASRTTDTGELFF. The CDR3 DNA reads TGTGCCAGCAGGACAACGGACACCGGGGAGCTGTTTTTT.